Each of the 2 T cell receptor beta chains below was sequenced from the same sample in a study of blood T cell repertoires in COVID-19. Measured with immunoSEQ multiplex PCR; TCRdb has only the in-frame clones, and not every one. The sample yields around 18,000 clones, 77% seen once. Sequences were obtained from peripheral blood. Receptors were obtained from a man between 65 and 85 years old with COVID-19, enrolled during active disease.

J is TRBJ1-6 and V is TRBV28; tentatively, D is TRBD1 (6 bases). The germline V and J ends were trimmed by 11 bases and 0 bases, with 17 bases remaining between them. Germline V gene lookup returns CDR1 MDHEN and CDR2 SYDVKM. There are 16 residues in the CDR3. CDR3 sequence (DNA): TGTGCCTCCTTTCTGACAGGTCGCTCCTATAATTCACCCCTCCACTTT. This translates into CASFLTGRSYNSPLHF.

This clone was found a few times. The CDR3 DNA reads as TGTGCCAGCAGCTTGACTAGCGGGGGGCGGCAGTACTTC. Encoded protein: CASSLTSGGRQYF. The J gene is TRBJ2-7, the V gene TRBV7-3; TRBD2 matches at 13 bases. The CDR3 is made up of 13 amino acids. V lost 3 bases and J lost 9; bases outside the gene matches: 2. CDR1 is SGHTA and CDR2 is FQGTGA in the germline V gene.